The rows below give T cell receptor beta chains drawn from one sample of a study of T cells and copy number aberrations in small-cell lung cancer. The assay was immunoSEQ multiplex PCR, and TCRdb's table has in-frame clones only and misses some. This sample carries 6,000 or so clones, roughly 76% of them seen once, and the ten largest clones take roughly 9.7%. Sequencing used tumor tissue. Source of these receptors: a man aged 45-65 years with small cell lung cancer. Each CDR3 is given with its conserved first and last residue. A D gene is named only where the DNA matches it firmly. Size values are once, few and many counts, or a class for expanded clones, and some rows have none.

j_call: TRBJ1-4
d_call: -
clone_size: -
v_call: TRBV10-3
cdr3_aa: CAISEGTTNEKLFF
cdr3_nt: TGTGCCATCAGTGAGGGGACAACTAATGAAAAACTGTTTTTT

j_call: TRBJ2-3
d_call: -
clone_size: -
v_call: TRBV11-3
cdr3_aa: CASSASPDPTDTQYF
cdr3_nt: TGTGCCAGCAGCGCCTCCCCCGATCCGACAGATACGCAGTATTTT

j_call: TRBJ2-3
d_call: TRBD2
clone_size: -
v_call: TRBV28
cdr3_aa: CASHRGPSGRTTDTQYF
cdr3_nt: TGTGCCAGCCATAGGGGGCCTAGCGGGAGGACGACAGATACGCAGTATTTT

j_call: TRBJ2-3
d_call: -
clone_size: few
v_call: TRBV4-2
cdr3_aa: CASSQFQEGTDTQYF
cdr3_nt: TGTGCCAGCAGCCAATTCCAGGAGGGCACAGATACGCAGTATTTT

j_call: TRBJ1-2
d_call: -
clone_size: -
v_call: TRBV10-3
cdr3_aa: CAISESSWGEDYGYTF
cdr3_nt: TGTGCCATCAGTGAGTCGAGTTGGGGGGAGGACTATGGCTACACCTTC

j_call: TRBJ1-1
d_call: -
clone_size: -
v_call: TRBV7-8
cdr3_aa: CASSPTGRNEAFF
cdr3_nt: TGTGCCAGCAGCCCGACGGGACGGAACGAAGCTTTCTTT

j_call: TRBJ2-5
d_call: TRBD1
clone_size: -
v_call: TRBV19
cdr3_aa: CASSLRGQGGQETQYF
cdr3_nt: TGTGCCAGTAGCCTAAGGGGACAGGGAGGACAAGAGACCCAGTACTTC

j_call: TRBJ2-3
d_call: TRBD1
clone_size: -
v_call: TRBV19
cdr3_aa: CASKRQGGTDTQYF
cdr3_nt: TGTGCCAGTAAACGACAGGGGGGCACAGATACGCAGTATTTT

j_call: TRBJ2-6
d_call: -
clone_size: once
v_call: TRBV7-3
cdr3_aa: CASSLQGAAGANVLTF
cdr3_nt: TGTGCCAGCAGCCTCCAGGGTGCGGCTGGGGCCAACGTCCTGACTTTC

j_call: TRBJ2-1
d_call: TRBD1
clone_size: -
v_call: TRBV9
cdr3_aa: CASSPWTGRNEQFF
cdr3_nt: TGTGCCAGCAGCCCATGGACAGGGCGGAATGAGCAGTTCTTC

j_call: TRBJ1-2
d_call: TRBD1
clone_size: few
v_call: TRBV7-9
cdr3_aa: CASSLAGTVYGYTF
cdr3_nt: TGTGCCAGCAGCTTAGCCGGGACAGTCTATGGCTACACCTTC

j_call: TRBJ2-5
d_call: TRBD1
clone_size: -
v_call: TRBV7-9
cdr3_aa: CASSLVGGEETQYF
cdr3_nt: TGTGCCAGCAGCTTAGTAGGGGGCGAAGAGACCCAGTACTTC

j_call: TRBJ2-3
d_call: TRBD2
clone_size: once
v_call: TRBV4-2
cdr3_aa: CASSPVGGTTTDTQYF
cdr3_nt: TGTGCCAGCAGCCCAGTAGGCGGGACTACCACAGATACGCAGTATTTT

j_call: TRBJ1-5
d_call: -
clone_size: -
v_call: TRBV7-8
cdr3_aa: CASSLDPGSNQPQHF
cdr3_nt: TGTGCCAGCAGCTTAGATCCGGGTAGCAATCAGCCCCAGCATTTT